This TCR beta chain was recorded in a study of Graves' ophthalmopathy and Graves' hyperthyroidism. Across the whole study: At the time of initial diagnosis and before any treatment, peripheral blood was collected. Overall study findings and caveats: A 13-signature model separated ophthalmopathy from stable hyperthyroidism, reaching roughly 85% sensitivity and less than 82% specificity cross-validated. Clonotypes were expanded in thyroid at above 0.001 frequency, and most also appeared in blood.

This clonotype was observed many times. The antigen is not known. The sequenced template was RNA, covering the TCR beta CDR3 region. HTBI primers primed a first-round RT-PCR, and a second-round multiplex PCR followed. MiXCR, run by TCRdb on the multiplex PCR reads, gives a single entry per CDR3 protein. The sample carries 650,000 to 900,000 distinct CDR3 sequences, around 40% recorded once. Patients were diagnosed from clinical symptoms, serum thyroxine, TRAb, thyroid ultrasound and orbital computed tomography. V was clipped by 4 bases and J by 4 bases, with 14 bases between them. Germline V gene data show CDR1 as SGDLS and CDR2 as YYNGEE. This CDR3 is 14 amino acids long.

The clonotype comes from an adult man with Graves' ophthalmopathy. Sample: peripheral blood. The chain employs TRBV9 and TRBJ2-5, with D possibly matching TRBD2 (5 bases). The CDR3 region is CASSFRLEGETQYF. The DNA of the CDR3 is TGTGCCAGCAGCTTCCGACTCGAGGGAGAGACCCAGTACTTC.